This T cell receptor (beta chain) stems from a study of CD4 and CD8 cells across lung adenocarcinoma regions. Germline V CDR1 and CDR2: WNHNN, SYGVQD (reference sequence). The CDR3 is made up of 14 amino acids. Note on this clonotype: Sequence at one end of the junction differs from germline and may be a read error.

Samples came from patients with localized non-small cell lung adenocarcinoma. TCRdb re-derived calls from the PCR reads in MiXCR, one entry per CDR3 protein. The table records about 16,000 distinct CDR3 sequences, around 55% of them present only once. The J gene is TRBJ2-5, the V gene TRBV10-1; D may correspond to TRBD1 or TRBD2 (5 bases each). The sequenced sample was CD8+ T cells from the center of a lung tumor. This clonotype originated in a female donor with lung adenocarcinoma. The CD4 and CD8 labels of this study may be unreliable. The CDR3 nucleotides read TGCGCCAGCAGTGAGTCGACTCTGGGGGAGACGCAGTACTTC. Translated: CASSESTLGETQYF.